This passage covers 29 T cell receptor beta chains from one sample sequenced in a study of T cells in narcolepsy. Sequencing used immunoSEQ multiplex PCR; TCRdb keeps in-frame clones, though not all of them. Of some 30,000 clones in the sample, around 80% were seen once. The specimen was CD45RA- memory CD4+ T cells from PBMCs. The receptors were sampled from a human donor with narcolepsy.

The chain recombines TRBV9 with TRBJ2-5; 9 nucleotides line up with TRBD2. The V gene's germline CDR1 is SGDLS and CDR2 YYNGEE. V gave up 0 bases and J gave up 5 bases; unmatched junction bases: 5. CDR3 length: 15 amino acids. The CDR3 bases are TGTGCCAGCAGCGTAGCAGCGGGGGGAGGTGAGACCCAGTACTTC. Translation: CASSVAAGGGETQYF.

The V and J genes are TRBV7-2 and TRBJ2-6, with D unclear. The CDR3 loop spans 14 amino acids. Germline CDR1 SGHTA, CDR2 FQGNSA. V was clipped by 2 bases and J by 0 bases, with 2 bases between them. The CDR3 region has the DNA TGTGCCAGCAGCTTATACTCTGGGGCCAACGTCCTGACTTTC. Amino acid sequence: CASSLYSGANVLTF.

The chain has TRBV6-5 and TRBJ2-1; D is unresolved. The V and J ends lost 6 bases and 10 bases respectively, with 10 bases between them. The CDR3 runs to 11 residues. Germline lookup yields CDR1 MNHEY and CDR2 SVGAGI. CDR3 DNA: TGTGCCAGCAGCTCCACTTGGGAGCAGTTCTTC. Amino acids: CASSSTWEQFF.

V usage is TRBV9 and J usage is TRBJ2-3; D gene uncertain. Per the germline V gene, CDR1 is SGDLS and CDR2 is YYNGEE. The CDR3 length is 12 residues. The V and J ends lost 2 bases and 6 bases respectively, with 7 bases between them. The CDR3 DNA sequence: TGTGCCAGCAGCGTCACAATGGATACGCAGTATTTT. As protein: CASSVTMDTQYF.

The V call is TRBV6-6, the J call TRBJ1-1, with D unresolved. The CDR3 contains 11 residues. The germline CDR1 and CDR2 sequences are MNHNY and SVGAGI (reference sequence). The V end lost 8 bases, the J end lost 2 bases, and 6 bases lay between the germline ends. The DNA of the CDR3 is TGTGCCAGCGAGGCCAACACTGAAGCTTTCTTT. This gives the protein CASEANTEAFF.

CDR3 DNA sequence: TGTGCCAGCACTAGGACAGGGGGCGTCGATACGCAGTATTTT. Encoded protein: CASTRTGGVDTQYF. The rearrangement joins TRBV6-5 to TRBJ2-3, with 11 bases aligning to TRBD1. The CDR3 is 14 amino acids. V gave up 7 bases and J gave up 6 bases; unmatched junction bases: 6. CDR1 MNHEY and CDR2 SVGAGI come from the germline V gene.

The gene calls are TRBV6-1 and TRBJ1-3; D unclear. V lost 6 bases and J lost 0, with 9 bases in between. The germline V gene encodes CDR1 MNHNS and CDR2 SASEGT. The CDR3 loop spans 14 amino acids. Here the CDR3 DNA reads TGTGCCAGCAGCCGCCTAGACTCTGGAAACACCATATATTTT. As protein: CASSRLDSGNTIYF.

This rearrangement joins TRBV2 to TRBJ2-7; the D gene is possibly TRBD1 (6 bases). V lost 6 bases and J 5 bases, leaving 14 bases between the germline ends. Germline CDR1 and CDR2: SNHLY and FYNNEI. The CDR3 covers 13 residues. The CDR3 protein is CASSPSGDHEQYV. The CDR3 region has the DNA TGTGCCAGCAGCCCTTCAGGGGACCACGAGCAGTACGTC.

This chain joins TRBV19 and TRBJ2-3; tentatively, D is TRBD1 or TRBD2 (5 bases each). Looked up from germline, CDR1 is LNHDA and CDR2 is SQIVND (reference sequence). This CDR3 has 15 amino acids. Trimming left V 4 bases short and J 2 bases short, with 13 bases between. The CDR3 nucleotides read TGTGCCAGTAGTACCTGGGACGGCACCACAGATACGCAGTATTTT. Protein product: CASSTWDGTTDTQYF.

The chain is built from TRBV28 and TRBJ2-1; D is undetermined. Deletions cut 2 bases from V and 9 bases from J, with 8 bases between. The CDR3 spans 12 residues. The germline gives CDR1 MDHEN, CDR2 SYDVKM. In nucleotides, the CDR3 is TGTGCCAGCAGTTTACCCCTGGGTGAGCAGTTCTTC. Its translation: CASSLPLGEQFF. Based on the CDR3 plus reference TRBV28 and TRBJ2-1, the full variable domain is DVKVTQSSRYLVKRTGEKVFLECVQDMDHENMFWYRQDPGLGLRLIYFSYDVKMKEKGDIPEGYSVSREKKERFSLILESASTNQTSMYLCASSLPLGEQFFGPGTRLTVL.

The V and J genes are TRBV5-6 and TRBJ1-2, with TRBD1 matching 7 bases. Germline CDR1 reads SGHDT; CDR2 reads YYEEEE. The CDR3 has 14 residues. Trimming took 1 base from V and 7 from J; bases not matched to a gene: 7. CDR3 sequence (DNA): TGTGCCAGCAGCTTGCCGAGGGGGCCAGGTGGCTACACCTTC. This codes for CASSLPRGPGGYTF.

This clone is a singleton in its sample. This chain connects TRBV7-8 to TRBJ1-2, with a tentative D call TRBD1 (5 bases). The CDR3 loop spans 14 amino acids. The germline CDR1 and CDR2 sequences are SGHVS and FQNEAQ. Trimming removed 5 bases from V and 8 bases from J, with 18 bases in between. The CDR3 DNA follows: TGTGCCAGCAGCCCCGGGACCGACTCTGGGGGCTACACCTTC. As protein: CASSPGTDSGGYTF.

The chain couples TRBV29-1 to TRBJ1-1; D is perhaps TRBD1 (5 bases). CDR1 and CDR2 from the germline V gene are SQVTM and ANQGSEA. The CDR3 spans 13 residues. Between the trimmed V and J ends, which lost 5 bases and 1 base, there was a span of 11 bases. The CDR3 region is CSVRDQGNTEAFF. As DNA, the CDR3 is TGCAGCGTTCGAGATCAGGGGAACACTGAAGCTTTCTTT.

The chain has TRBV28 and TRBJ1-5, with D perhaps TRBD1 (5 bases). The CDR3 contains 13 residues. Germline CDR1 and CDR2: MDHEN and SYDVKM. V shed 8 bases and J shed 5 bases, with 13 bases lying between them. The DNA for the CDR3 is TGTGCCAGCGGGGGTGAGGATGATCAGCCCCAGCATTTT. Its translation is CASGGEDDQPQHF.

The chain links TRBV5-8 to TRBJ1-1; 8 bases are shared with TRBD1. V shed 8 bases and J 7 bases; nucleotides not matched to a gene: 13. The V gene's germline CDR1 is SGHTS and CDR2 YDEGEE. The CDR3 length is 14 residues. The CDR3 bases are TGTGCCAGTAACCCCCGGGACAGGCTCTTTGAAGCTTTCTTT. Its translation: CASNPRDRLFEAFF.

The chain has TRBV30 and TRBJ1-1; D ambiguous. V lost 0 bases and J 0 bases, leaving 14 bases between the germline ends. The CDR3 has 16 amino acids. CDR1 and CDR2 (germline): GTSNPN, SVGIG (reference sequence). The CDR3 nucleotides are TGTGCCTGGAGTGTAGGTGGGGAAGGGATGAACACTGAAGCTTTCTTT. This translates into CAWSVGGEGMNTEAFF.

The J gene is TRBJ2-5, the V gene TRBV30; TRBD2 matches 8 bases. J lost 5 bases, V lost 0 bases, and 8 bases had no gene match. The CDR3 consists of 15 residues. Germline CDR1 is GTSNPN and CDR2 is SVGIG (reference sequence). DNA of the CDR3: TGTGCCTGGAGTGTACAATCGGGGGGGATCGAGACCCAGTACTTC. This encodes CAWSVQSGGIETQYF.

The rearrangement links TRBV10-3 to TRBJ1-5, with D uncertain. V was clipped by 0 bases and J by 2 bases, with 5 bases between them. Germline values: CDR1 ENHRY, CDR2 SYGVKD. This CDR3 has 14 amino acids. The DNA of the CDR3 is TGTGCCATCAGTGAGTCCTCCGGCAATCAGCCCCAGCATTTT. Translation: CAISESSGNQPQHF.

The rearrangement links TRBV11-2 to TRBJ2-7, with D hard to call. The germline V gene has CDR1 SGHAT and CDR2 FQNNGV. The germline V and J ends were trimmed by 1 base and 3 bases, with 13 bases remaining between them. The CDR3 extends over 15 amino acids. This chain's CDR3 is CASSLAAWDYYEQYF. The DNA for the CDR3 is TGTGCCAGCAGCTTAGCCGCTTGGGATTACTACGAGCAGTACTTC.

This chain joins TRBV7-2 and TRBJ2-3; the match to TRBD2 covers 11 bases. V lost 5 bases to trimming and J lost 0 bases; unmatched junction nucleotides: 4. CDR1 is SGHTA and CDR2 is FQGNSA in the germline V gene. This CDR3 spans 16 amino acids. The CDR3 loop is CASSHRLAGSTDTQYF. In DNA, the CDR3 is TGTGCCAGCAGCCATCGACTAGCGGGGAGCACAGATACGCAGTATTTT.

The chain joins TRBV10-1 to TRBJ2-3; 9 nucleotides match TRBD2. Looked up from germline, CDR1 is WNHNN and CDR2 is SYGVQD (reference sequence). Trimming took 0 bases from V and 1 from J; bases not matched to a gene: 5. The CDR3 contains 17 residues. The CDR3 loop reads CASSESRVAGGTDTQYF. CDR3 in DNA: TGCGCCAGCAGTGAGTCGAGGGTAGCGGGGGGCACAGATACGCAGTATTTT.

In nucleotides, the CDR3 is TGTGCCAGCAGCTTCTTGGGTAGCGATGAAAAACTGTTTTTT. Translated, it gives CASSFLGSDEKLFF. The chain couples TRBV7-9 to TRBJ1-4, with no clear D. Germline V gene data show CDR1 as SEHNR and CDR2 as FQNEAQ (reference sequence). V was shortened by 3 bases and J by 6 bases, with 11 bases between the two germline ends. CDR3 length equals 14 residues.

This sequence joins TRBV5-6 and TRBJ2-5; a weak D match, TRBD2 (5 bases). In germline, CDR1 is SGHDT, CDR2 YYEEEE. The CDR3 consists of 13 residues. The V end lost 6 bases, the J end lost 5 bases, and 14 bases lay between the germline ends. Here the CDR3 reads CASMISGEETQYF. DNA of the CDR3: TGTGCCAGCATGATATCCGGGGAGGAGACCCAGTACTTC.

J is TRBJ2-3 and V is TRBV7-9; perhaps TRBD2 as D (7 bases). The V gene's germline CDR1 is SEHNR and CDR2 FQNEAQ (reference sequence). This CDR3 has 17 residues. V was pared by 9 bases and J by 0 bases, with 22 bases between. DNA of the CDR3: TGTGCCAGTAACTTAGGGGGGGCCCGTTCTAGCACAGATACGCAGTATTTT. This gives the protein CASNLGGARSSTDTQYF.

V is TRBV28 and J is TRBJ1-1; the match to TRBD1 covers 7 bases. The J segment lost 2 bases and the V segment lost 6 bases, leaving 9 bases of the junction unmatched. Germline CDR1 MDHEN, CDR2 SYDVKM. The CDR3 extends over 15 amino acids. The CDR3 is CASRLTGVRNTEAFF. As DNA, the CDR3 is TGTGCCAGCAGACTTACAGGGGTCAGAAACACTGAAGCTTTCTTT.

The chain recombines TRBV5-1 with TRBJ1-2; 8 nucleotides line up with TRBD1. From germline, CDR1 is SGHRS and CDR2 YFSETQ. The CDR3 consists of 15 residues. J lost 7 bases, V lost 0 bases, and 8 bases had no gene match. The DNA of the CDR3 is TGCGCCAGCAGCTTGGATTCGCAGGGGGCGGGTGGCTACACCTTC. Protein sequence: CASSLDSQGAGGYTF.

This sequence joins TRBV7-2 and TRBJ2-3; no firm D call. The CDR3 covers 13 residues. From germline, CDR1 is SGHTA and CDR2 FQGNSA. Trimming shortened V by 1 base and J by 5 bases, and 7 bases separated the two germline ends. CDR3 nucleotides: TGTGCCAGCAGCTTAGTATGGGAAGATACGCAGTATTTT. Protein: CASSLVWEDTQYF.

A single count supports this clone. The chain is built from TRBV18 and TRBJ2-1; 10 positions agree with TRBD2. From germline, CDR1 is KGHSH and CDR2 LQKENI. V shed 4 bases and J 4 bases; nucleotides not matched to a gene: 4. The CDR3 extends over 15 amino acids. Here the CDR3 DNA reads TGTGCCAGCTCACGAAGCGGGGGGGATTACAATGAGCAGTTCTTC. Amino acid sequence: CASSRSGGDYNEQFF.

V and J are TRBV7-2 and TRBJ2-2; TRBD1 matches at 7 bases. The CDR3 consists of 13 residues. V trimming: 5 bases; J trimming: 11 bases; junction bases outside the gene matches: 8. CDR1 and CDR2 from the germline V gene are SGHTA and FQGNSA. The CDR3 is CASSRYRDRELFF. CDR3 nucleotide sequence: TGTGCCAGCAGCAGATACCGGGACAGAGAGCTGTTTTTT.